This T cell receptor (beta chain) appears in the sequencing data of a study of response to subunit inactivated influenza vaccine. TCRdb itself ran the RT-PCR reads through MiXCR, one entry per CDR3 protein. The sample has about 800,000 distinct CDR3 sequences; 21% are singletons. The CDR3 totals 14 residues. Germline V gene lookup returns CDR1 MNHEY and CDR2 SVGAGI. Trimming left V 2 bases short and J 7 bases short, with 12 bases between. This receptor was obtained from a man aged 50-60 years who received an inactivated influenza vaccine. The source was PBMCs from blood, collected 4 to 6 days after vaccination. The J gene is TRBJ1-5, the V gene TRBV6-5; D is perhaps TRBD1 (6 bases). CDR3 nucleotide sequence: TGTGCCAGCAGTTACAGGGGGACAAAACAGCCCCAGCATTTT. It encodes CASSYRGTKQPQHF.